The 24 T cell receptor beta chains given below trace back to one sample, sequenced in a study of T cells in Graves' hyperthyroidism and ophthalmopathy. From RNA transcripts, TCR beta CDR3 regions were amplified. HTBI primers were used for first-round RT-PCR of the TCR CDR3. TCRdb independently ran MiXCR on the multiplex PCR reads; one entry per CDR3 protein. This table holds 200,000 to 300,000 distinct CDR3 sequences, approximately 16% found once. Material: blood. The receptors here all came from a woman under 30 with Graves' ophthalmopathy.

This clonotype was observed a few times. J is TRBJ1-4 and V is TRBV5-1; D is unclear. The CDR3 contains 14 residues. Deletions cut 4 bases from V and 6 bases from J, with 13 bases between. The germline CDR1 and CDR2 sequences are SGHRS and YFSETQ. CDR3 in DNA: TGCGCCAGCAGCGTGGTCGGTGGGGATGAAAAACTGTTTTTT. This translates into CASSVVGGDEKLFF. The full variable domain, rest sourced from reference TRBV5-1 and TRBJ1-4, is KAGVTQTPRYLIKTRGQQVTLSCSPISGHRSVSWYQQTPGQGLQFLFEYFSETQRNKGNFPGRFSGRQFSNSRSEMNVSTLELGDSALYLCASSVVGGDEKLFFGSGTQLSVL.

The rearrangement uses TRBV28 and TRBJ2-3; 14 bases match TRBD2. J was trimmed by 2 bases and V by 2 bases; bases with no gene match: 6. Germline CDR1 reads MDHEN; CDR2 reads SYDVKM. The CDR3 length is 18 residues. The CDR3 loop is CASSLLGLAGAITDTQYF. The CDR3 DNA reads TGTGCCAGCAGTTTACTGGGACTAGCGGGAGCCATCACAGATACGCAGTATTTT.

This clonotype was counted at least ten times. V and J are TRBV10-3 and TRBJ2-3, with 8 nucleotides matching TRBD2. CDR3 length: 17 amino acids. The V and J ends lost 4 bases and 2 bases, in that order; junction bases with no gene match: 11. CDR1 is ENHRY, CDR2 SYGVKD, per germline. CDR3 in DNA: TGTGCCATCAGTGGGCCCGGGAGAGCGGGGGTCACAGATACGCAGTATTTT. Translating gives CAISGPGRAGVTDTQYF.

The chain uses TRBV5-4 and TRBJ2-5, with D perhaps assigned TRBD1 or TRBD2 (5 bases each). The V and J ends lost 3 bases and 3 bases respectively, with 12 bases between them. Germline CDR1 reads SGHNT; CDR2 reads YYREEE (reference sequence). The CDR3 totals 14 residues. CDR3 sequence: CASSSGTVEETQYF. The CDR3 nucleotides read TGTGCCAGCAGCTCCGGGACGGTTGAAGAGACCCAGTACTTC.

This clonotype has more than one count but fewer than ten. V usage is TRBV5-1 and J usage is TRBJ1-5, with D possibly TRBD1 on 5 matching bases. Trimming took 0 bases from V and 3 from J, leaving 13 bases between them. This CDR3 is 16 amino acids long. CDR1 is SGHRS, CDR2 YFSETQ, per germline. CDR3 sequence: CASSLAPRETNQPQHF. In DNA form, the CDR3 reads TGCGCCAGCAGCTTGGCCCCCAGGGAGACCAATCAGCCCCAGCATTTT.

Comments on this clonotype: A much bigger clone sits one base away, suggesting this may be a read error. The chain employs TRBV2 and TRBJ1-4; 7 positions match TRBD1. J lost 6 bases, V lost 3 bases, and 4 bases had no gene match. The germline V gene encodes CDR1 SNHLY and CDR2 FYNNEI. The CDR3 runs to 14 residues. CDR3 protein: CASSESRGYEKLFF. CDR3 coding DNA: TGTGCCAGCAGTGAGAGCAGGGGGTATGAAAAACTGTTTTTT. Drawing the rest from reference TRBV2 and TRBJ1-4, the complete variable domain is EPEVTQTPSHQVTQMGQEVILRCVPISNHLYFYWYRQILGQKVEFLVSFYNNEISEKSEIFDDQFSVERPDGSNFTLKIRSTKLEDSAMYFCASSESRGYEKLFFGSGTQLSVL.

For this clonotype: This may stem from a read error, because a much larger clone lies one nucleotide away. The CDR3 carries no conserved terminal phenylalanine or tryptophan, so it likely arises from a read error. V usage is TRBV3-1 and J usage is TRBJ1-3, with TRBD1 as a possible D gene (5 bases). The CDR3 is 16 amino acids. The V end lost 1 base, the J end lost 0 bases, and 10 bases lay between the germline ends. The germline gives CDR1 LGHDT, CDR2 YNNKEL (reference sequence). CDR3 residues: CASSQGGRTSGNTIYS. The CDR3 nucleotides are TGTGCCAGCAGCCAAGGGGGACGGACCTCTGGAAACACCATATATTCT.

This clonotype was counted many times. CDR3 nucleotides: TGTGCCAGCAGCGAAAGGGGATACGAGCAGTACTTC. Its protein product is CASSERGYEQYF. The V call is TRBV3-1, the J call TRBJ2-7; D is possibly TRBD1 (5 bases). Per germline, CDR1 LGHDT and CDR2 YNNKEL (reference sequence). Trimming took 5 bases from V and 4 from J, leaving 9 bases between them. The CDR3 is 12 amino acids.

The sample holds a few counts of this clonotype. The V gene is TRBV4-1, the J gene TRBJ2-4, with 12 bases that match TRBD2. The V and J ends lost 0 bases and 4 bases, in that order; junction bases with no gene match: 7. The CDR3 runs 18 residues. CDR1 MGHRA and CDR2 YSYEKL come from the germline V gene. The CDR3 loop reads CASSQDILLAGGKNIQYF. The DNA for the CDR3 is TGCGCCAGCAGCCAAGATATACTCCTAGCGGGGGGGAAAAACATTCAGTACTTC.

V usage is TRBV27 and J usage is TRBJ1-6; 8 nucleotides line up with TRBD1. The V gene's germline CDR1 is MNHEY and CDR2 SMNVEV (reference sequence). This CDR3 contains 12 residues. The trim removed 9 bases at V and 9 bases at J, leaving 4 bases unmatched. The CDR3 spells CASRDRSSPLHF. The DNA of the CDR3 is TGTGCCAGTAGGGACAGGAGTTCACCCCTCCACTTT.

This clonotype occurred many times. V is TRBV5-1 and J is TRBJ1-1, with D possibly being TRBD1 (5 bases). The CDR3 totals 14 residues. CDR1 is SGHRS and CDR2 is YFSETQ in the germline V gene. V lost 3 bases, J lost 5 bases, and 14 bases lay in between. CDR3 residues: CASSSRAGGTEAFF. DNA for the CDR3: TGCGCCAGCAGCTCTCGCGCGGGGGGGACTGAAGCTTTCTTT.

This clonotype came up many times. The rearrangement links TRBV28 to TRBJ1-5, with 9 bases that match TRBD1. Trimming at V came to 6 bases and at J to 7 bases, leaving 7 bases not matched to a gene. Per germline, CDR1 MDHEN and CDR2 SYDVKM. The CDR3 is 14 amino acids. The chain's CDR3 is CASSLGQGSQPQHF. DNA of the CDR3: TGTGCCAGCAGCTTGGGACAGGGCAGCCAGCCCCAGCATTTT.

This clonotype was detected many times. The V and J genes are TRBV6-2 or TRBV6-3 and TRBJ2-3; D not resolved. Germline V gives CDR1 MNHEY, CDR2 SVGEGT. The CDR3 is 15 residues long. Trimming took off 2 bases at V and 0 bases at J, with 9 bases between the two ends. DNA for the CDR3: TGTGCCAGCAGTTACCCACACGTTAGCACAGATACGCAGTATTTT. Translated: CASSYPHVSTDTQYF.

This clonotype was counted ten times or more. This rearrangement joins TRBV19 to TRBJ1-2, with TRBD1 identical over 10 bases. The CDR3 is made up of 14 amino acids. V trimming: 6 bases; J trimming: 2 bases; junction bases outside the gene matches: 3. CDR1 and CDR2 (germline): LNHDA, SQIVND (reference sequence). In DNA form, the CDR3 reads TGTGCCAGTAGCGGGACAGGGGCCAACTATGGCTACACCTTC. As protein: CASSGTGANYGYTF. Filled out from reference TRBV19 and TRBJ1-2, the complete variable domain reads DGGITQSPKYLFRKEGQNVTLSCEQNLNHDAMYWYRQDPGQGLRLIYYSQIVNDFQKGDIAEGYSVSREKKESFPLTVTSAQKNPTAFYLCASSGTGANYGYTFGSGTRLTVV.

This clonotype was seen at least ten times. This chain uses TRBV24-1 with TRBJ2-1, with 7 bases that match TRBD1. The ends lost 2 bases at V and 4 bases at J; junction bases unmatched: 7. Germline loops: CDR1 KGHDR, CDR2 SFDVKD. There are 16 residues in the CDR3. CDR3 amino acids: CATSDSGQVPYNEQFF. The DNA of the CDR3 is TGTGCCACCAGTGATTCTGGACAGGTACCATACAATGAGCAGTTCTTC.

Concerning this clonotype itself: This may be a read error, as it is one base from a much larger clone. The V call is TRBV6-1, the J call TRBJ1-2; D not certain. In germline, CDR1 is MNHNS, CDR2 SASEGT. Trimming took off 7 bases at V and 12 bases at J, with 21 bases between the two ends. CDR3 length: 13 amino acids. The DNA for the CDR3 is TGTGCCAGCAAATGGTACAACGGTAGGAGCCACACCTTC. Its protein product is CASKWYNGRSHTF.

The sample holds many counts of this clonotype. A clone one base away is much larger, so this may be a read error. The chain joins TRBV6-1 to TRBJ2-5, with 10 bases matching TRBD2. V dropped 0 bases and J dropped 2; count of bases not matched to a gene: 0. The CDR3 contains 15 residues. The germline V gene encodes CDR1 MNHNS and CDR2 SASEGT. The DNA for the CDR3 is TGTGCCAGCAGTGAAGCAGCGGGGGGGCAAGAGACCCAGTACTTC. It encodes CASSEAAGGQETQYF.

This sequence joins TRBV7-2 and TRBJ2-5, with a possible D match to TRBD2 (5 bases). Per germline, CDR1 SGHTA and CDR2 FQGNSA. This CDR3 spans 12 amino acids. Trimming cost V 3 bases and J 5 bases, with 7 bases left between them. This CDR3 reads CASSLWEETQYF. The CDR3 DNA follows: TGTGCCAGCAGCTTGTGGGAGGAGACCCAGTACTTC.

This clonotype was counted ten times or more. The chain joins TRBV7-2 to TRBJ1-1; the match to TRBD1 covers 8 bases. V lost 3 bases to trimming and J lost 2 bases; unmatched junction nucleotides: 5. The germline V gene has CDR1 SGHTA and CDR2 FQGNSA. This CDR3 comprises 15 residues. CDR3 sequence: CASSFDRGYNTEAFF. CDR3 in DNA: TGTGCCAGCAGCTTTGACAGGGGCTATAACACTGAAGCTTTCTTT.

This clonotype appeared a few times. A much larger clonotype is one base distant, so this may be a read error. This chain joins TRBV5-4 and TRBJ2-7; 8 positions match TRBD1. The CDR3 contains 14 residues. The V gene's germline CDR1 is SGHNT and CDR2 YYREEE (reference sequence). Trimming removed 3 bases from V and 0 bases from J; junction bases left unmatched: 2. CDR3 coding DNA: TGTGCCAGCAGCTGGGACAGGAGCTCCTACGAGCAGTACTTC. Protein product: CASSWDRSSYEQYF.

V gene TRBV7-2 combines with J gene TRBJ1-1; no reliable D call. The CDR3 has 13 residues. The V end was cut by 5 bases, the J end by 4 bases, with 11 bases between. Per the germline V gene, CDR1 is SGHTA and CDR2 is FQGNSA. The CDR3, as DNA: TGTGCCAGCAGCATCTCAAAGCTCACTGAAGCTTTCTTT. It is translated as CASSISKLTEAFF.

DNA of the CDR3: TGCAGTGCTAGCGGGAGGGGTTCGGGCAATGAGCAGTTCTTC. This codes for CSASGRGSGNEQFF. The genes are TRBV20-1 and TRBJ2-1; TRBD2 agrees at 8 bases. The CDR3 is 14 residues long. CDR1 DFQATT and CDR2 SNEGSKA come from the germline V gene (reference sequence). V lost 3 bases and J lost 6; bases outside the gene matches: 7.

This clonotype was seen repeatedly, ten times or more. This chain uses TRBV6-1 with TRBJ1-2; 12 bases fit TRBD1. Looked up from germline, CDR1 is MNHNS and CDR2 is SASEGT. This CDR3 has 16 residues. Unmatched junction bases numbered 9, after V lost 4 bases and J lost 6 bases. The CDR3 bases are TGTGCCAGCAGTGTTATGGGACAGGGGGCGAACAATGGCTACACCTTC. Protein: CASSVMGQGANNGYTF.

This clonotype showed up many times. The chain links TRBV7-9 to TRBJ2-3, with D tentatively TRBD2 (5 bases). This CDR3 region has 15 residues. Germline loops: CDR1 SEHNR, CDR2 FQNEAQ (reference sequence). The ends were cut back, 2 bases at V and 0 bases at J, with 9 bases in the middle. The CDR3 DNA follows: TGTGCCAGCAGCTTACTCGGCGGGAGCACAGATACGCAGTATTTT. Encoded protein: CASSLLGGSTDTQYF.